At least ten counts were recorded for the clone carrying this TCR beta chain. This CDR3 region has 17 residues. In germline, CDR1 is DFQATT, CDR2 SNEGSKA (reference sequence). The V and J ends lost 2 bases and 0 bases respectively, with 20 bases between them. This record belongs to a study of T-cell reconstitution after alpha-beta-depleted transplantation in children. This sample's TCRbeta library carried unique molecular identifier barcodes. TCRdb analysed the PCR reads with MiXCR anew, one entry per CDR3 protein. The top ten hold about 1.1% of the sample, which has hundreds of thousands of distinct CDR3 sequences, 16% seen once.

This receptor was taken from a human donor who donated a stem cell graft to a child with acute myeloid leukemia. The chain has TRBV20-1 and TRBJ2-7; either TRBD1 or TRBD2 may supply D (5 bases each). This sample comprised PBMCs from the stem cell graft donor, obtained from the stem cell graft. The CDR3 sequence is CSARLTGQGPISYEQYF. The CDR3 bases are TGCAGTGCTAGACTCACCGGGCAGGGACCCATCTCCTACGAGCAGTACTTC.